There are many counts of the clone carrying this T cell receptor (beta chain). Antigen specificity is unknown. The record originates from a study of neurological immune-mediated disorders. Study outcomes and limitations: The multiple sclerosis repertoire cluster showed no association with any clinical or MRI feature. The authors stated that larger cohorts are needed. Expansion of TCR clones was greatest in HTLV-1-associated myelopathy and smallest in multiple sclerosis, where it fell below that of healthy controls. The phylogenetic placement of 18 of 34 multiple sclerosis patients' repertoires in one related-CDR3 cluster constitutes a possible signature.

From germline, CDR1 is DFQATT and CDR2 SNEGSKA (reference sequence). The CDR3 spans 12 residues. The ends lost 5 bases at V and 3 bases at J; junction bases unmatched: 3. Synthesis of cDNA was carried out by template-switch 5'RACE. The reaction used 10-nucleotide random UMIs. In TCRdb, the 5' RACE reads were re-called with MiXCR into one record per CDR3 protein. The sample shows roughly 70,000 distinct CDR3 sequences, around 5.5% of them seen only once. This clonotype originated in a woman aged 25 to 39 with multiple sclerosis. The rearrangement uses TRBV20-1 and TRBJ2-7, with 8 nucleotides matching TRBD1. Sequenced input: PBMCs. Here the CDR3 DNA reads TGCAGTGCTGGGGACAGGCTCTACGAGCAGTACTTC. Translating gives CSAGDRLYEQYF.